These T cell receptor beta chains were read from a single sample in a study of response to subunit inactivated influenza vaccine. TCRdb ran MiXCR on the RT-PCR reads and lists one entry per CDR3 protein. The sample has about 700,000 distinct CDR3 sequences; 13% to 15% are singletons. The sequences come from PBMCs from blood, collected 14 to 15 days before vaccination. These receptors came from a man aged 50-60 years who received an inactivated influenza vaccine. CDR3s include the opening cysteine and the closing phenylalanine or tryptophan. D genes are given only for firm matches. Some rows have no size entry. The others give once, few or many, or a class for an expanded clone.

j_call | d_call | clone_size | v_call | cdr3_aa | cdr3_nt
TRBJ2-7 | TRBD1 | . | TRBV20-1 | CSARDRTGGIPYEQYF | TGCAGTGCTAGAGATCGTACAGGGGGTATTCCCTACGAGCAGTACTTC
TRBJ2-2 | TRBD1 | . | TRBV2 | CASSAGQRTGELFF | TGTGCCAGCAGTGCGGGACAGCGCACCGGGGAGCTGTTTTTT
TRBJ2-7 | . | . | TRBV15 | CATSVLGPSYEQYF | TGTGCCACCAGCGTGCTAGGGCCCTCCTACGAGCAGTACTTC
TRBJ2-2 | TRBD2 | . | TRBV6-2/TRBV6-3 | CASTADRLAGKTGELFF | TGTGCCAGCACCGCCGACAGACTAGCGGGGAAAACCGGGGAGCTGTTTTTT
TRBJ2-3 | TRBD1 | . | TRBV10-3 | CAISETGGRDTQYF | TGTGCCATCAGTGAGACAGGGGGCAGAGATACGCAGTATTTT
TRBJ2-7 | TRBD1 | once | TRBV2 | CASRADRISSYEQYF | TGTGCCAGCAGGGCGGACAGGATAAGCTCCTACGAGCAGTACTTC
TRBJ2-7 | . | . | TRBV2 | CASSRQDSYEQYF | TGTGCCAGCAGTAGGCAGGATTCCTACGAGCAGTACTTC
TRBJ1-1 | . | few | TRBV12-3/TRBV12-4 | CASSPFNTEAFF | TGTGCCAGCAGTCCTTTCAACACTGAAGCTTTCTTT
TRBJ2-5 | TRBD1 | . | TRBV6-5 | CASSYFRDSQETQYF | TGTGCCAGCAGTTACTTCCGGGACAGCCAAGAGACCCAGTACTTC
TRBJ1-2 | . | few | TRBV28 | CASSLSRHSYGYTF | TGTGCCAGCAGTTTATCCAGGCATTCGTATGGCTACACCTTC
TRBJ2-3 | . | . | TRBV12-3/TRBV12-4 | CASTNMGDTQYF | TGTGCCAGCACCAATATGGGAGATACGCAGTATTTT
TRBJ1-1 | . | . | TRBV6-2/TRBV6-3 | CASSYGLGGSSAFF | TGTGCCAGCAGTTACGGTTTGGGGGGGTCAAGTGCTTTCTTT
TRBJ2-1 | . | few | TRBV6-5 | CASSYFSDHNEQFF | TGTGCCAGCAGTTACTTCTCCGATCACAATGAGCAGTTCTTC
TRBJ1-5 | . | . | TRBV18 | CASSRGMTGQPQHF | TGTGCCAGCTCACGGGGGATGACGGGTCAGCCCCAGCATTTT
TRBJ1-1 | . | few | TRBV5-1 | CASSLENWAEAFF | TGCGCCAGCAGCTTAGAGAATTGGGCTGAAGCTTTCTTT
TRBJ2-7 | . | few | TRBV4-1 | CASSQDFLRVLNYEQYF | TGCGCCAGCAGCCAAGATTTCCTCCGGGTCCTGAATTACGAGCAGTACTTC
TRBJ2-7 | TRBD1 | few | TRBV10-3 | CATRGQGLYEQYF | TGTGCCACCCGAGGACAGGGTCTTTACGAGCAGTACTTC
TRBJ2-1 | TRBD2 | many | TRBV24-1 | CATSDAFTSGRANEQFF | TGTGCCACCAGTGACGCGTTTACTAGCGGGAGGGCCAATGAGCAGTTCTTC
TRBJ1-2 | TRBD1 | . | TRBV25-1 | CASSEYSGQGGYGYTF | TGTGCCAGCAGTGAATACTCCGGACAGGGCGGCTATGGCTACACCTTC
TRBJ1-2 | TRBD1 | . | TRBV20-1 | CSARDPFTRGRVYGYTF | TGCAGTGCTAGAGATCCCTTCACCAGGGGGCGCGTCTATGGCTACACCTTC
TRBJ2-1 | TRBD2 | many | TRBV12-3/TRBV12-4 | CASSSVAGGKDEQFF | TGTGCCAGCAGTTCAGTAGCGGGAGGCAAGGATGAGCAGTTCTTC
TRBJ1-2 | TRBD1 | few | TRBV20-1 | CSARRAGGSYGYTF | TGCAGTGCTAGGAGGGCAGGGGGTAGCTATGGCTACACCTTC
TRBJ2-1 | . | few | TRBV11-2 | CASSLGRPSWNEQFF | TGTGCCAGCAGCTTAGGTCGGCCTAGCTGGAATGAGCAGTTCTTC
TRBJ2-4 | . | few | TRBV7-9 | CASRREADIQYF | TGTGCCAGCAGGAGGGAGGCGGACATTCAGTACTTC
TRBJ2-1 | TRBD2 | . | TRBV20-1 | CSASQPSGRVPNEQFF | TGCAGTGCTAGCCAACCTAGCGGGAGGGTCCCTAATGAGCAGTTCTTC
TRBJ2-5 | . | . | TRBV7-9 | CASSLDLGLRETQYF | TGTGCCAGCAGCTTAGATCTGGGTTTGCGAGAGACCCAGTACTTC
TRBJ2-5 | . | . | TRBV23-1 | CASRRSDQETQYF | TGCGCCAGCAGGCGGAGCGACCAAGAGACCCAGTACTTC
TRBJ2-3 | . | . | TRBV6-2/TRBV6-3 | CASSNRVFSTDTQYF | TGTGCCAGCAGTAACAGGGTGTTCAGCACAGATACGCAGTATTTT
TRBJ2-5 | . | . | TRBV20-1 | CSANRLSETQYF | TGCAGTGCCAATAGGCTTTCGGAGACCCAGTACTTC
TRBJ2-1 | TRBD1 | . | TRBV20-1 | CSANQGDEQFF | TGCAGTGCTAACCAGGGGGACGAGCAGTTCTTC
TRBJ2-3 | TRBD2 | . | TRBV6-5 | CASSYSRLAGGQNTQYF | TGTGCCAGCAGTTACTCCAGACTAGCGGGGGGGCAAAATACGCAGTATTTT
TRBJ2-5 | TRBD1 | few | TRBV10-3 | CATTGGAETQYF | TGTGCCACTACAGGGGGCGCAGAGACCCAGTACTTC
TRBJ1-1 | . | . | TRBV7-2 | CASSLQGVAEAFF | TGTGCCAGCAGCTTACAGGGAGTCGCTGAAGCTTTCTTT
TRBJ1-2 | . | few | TRBV20-1 | CSATYPRGGSYGYTF | TGCAGTGCTACTTACCCCAGGGGTGGGAGCTATGGCTACACCTTC
TRBJ2-4 | . | . | TRBV6-2/TRBV6-3 | CASSYSSLWLAKNIQYF | TGTGCCAGCAGTTACTCGAGTTTGTGGTTAGCCAAAAACATTCAGTACTTC